One T cell receptor beta chain is described in this entry. Trimming stripped 3 bases from V and 7 bases from J, with 17 bases between. From germline, CDR1 is SGHKS and CDR2 YYEKEE (reference sequence). The CDR3 totals 15 residues. Generated by immunoSEQ multiplex PCR, the TCRdb table keeps only in-frame clones and is missing some. The sample yields more than 95,000 clones, approximately 90% seen once. This entry is derived from a study of PD-L1 blockade in urothelial cancer. About the study: Atezolizumab was started by patients at some point between 2013 and 2014 at 1,200 mg intravenously every 3 weeks. Investigators checked blood 3 weeks (second dose) and 6 weeks after treatment start.

Time point here: peripheral blood 6 weeks after treatment start. This specimen consisted of PBMCs, obtained around atezolizumab (anti-PD-L1) treatment. The chain combines TRBV5-5 with TRBJ2-4; TRBD1 might be the D (5 bases). The sequence was obtained from a man between 60 and 75 years old with urothelial cancer. The CDR3 sequence is CASSWGSGLVNIQYF. CDR3 in DNA: TGTGCCAGCAGCTGGGGCTCCGGGTTAGTTAACATTCAGTACTTC.